This is a list of T cell receptor beta chains from one sample in a study of OX40 agonist ivuxolimab in advanced cancers. Generated by immunoSEQ multiplex PCR, the TCRdb table keeps only in-frame clones and is missing some. The sample has tens of thousands of clones, around 89% seen once. The specimen comprised CD4+ or CD8+ T cells sorted from blood, sampled in a trial of the OX40 agonist ivuxolimab. The receptors were sampled from an adult with an advanced solid tumor such as melanoma, head and neck, liver or kidney cancer. The CDR3 runs from the conserved cysteine through the conserved F or W. The order of the fields is V gene, J gene, D gene, clone size, CDR3 DNA, CDR3 protein. A D gene is named only where the DNA matches it firmly. Rows may omit the clone size; those that give it use once, few, many or a size class.

TRBV5-6	TRBJ1-5	NA	NA	TGTGCCAGCAGCTTAAGTTTAGTGCGGGGGCGCGATCAGCCCCAGCATTTT	CASSLSLVRGRDQPQHF
TRBV27	TRBJ2-5	NA	NA	TGTGCCAGCAGTTTAGTCGGAGAGACCCAGTACTTC	CASSLVGETQYF
TRBV7-2	TRBJ2-7	NA	NA	TGTGCCAGCAGCTTAGCCGGGGGCTTATACGAGCAGTACTTC	CASSLAGGLYEQYF
TRBV6-5	TRBJ1-5	NA	once	TGTGCCAGCAGTTATGATAGCAATCAGCCCCAGCATTTT	CASSYDSNQPQHF
TRBV7-9	TRBJ1-2	TRBD1	NA	TGTGCCAGCAGCCCCGTAGCGCTAGGACAGGGCGGGGGAAACTATGGCTACACCTTC	CASSPVALGQGGGNYGYTF
TRBV11-2	TRBJ1-2	NA	NA	TGTGCCAGCAGCTTAGGGGCATTGGCTAACTATGGCTACACCTTC	CASSLGALANYGYTF
TRBV5-4	TRBJ2-7	TRBD2	NA	TGTGCCAGCACCATAGCGGGAGCGAACCCGCGGGGAAAGCAGTACTTC	CASTIAGANPRGKQYF
TRBV7-9	TRBJ2-7	TRBD2	NA	TGTGCCAGCAGCTTATGGGTAGCGGGAGGTCCGTTCTACGAGCAGTACTTC	CASSLWVAGGPFYEQYF
TRBV10-3	TRBJ1-1	TRBD1	NA	TGTGCCATCAGTCGGGACAGGAACACTGAAGCTTTCTTT	CAISRDRNTEAFF
TRBV15	TRBJ1-5	NA	NA	TGTGCCACCGGGCCGGGCCCCCGGCCCAATCAGCCCCAGCATTTT	CATGPGPRPNQPQHF
TRBV11-2	TRBJ2-3	NA	NA	TGTGCCAGCGGACCAGGGACGAACACAGATACGCAGTATTTT	CASGPGTNTDTQYF
TRBV5-1	TRBJ2-6	NA	NA	TGCGCCAGCAGCTTGGGGCACTCTGGGGCCAACGTCCTGACTTTC	CASSLGHSGANVLTF
TRBV6-1	TRBJ1-2	NA	NA	TGTGCCAGCACGGGGTCAGGGGCCTATGGCTACACCTTC	CASTGSGAYGYTF
TRBV11-2	TRBJ2-1	NA	NA	TGTGCCAGCAGCCCTACGCGACTTAACAATGAGCAGTTCTTC	CASSPTRLNNEQFF